This T cell receptor (beta chain) originates from a study of graft-versus-host responses after intestinal transplantation. Overall study: All of the recipients had induction that used anti-thymocyte globulin, then tacrolimus and steroids for around three years.

Broader study findings: Allograft graft-versus-host to host-versus-graft clonal ratios ran high in patients with graft-donor T cell macrochimerism.

On this clone itself: Its antigen is not known.

Repertoires were generated with immunoSEQ multiplex PCR, while TCRdb's copy carries only in-frame clones and drops some. The data show 75,000 to 100,000 clones, around 86% seen once. This clonotype originated in a human donor who received an intestinal transplant. The sample here was unstimulated CD8+ T cells sorted from spleen or lymph node cells, taken before intestinal transplant.

In nucleotides, the CDR3 is TGCGCCAGCAGTGAGTCACCCGGGACTCACAATGAGCAGTTCTTC. Translated: CASSESPGTHNEQFF. The chain links TRBV10-2 to TRBJ2-1, with a weak D call TRBD2 (6 bases). The length of the CDR3 is 15 residues. Trimming took off 0 bases at V and 5 bases at J, with 11 bases between the two ends. The germline V gene has CDR1 WSHSY and CDR2 SAAADI.